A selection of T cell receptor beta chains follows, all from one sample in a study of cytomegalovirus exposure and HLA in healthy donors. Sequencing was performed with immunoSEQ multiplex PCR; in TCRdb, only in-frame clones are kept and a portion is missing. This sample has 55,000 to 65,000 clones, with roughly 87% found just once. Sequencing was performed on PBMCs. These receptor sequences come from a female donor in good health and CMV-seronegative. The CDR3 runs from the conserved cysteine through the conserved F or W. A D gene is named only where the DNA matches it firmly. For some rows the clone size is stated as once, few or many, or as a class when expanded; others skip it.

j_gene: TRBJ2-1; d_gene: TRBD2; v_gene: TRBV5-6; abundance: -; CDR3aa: CASSPGLAGGSEQFF; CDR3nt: TGTGCCAGCAGCCCCGGACTAGCGGGGGGCTCAGAGCAGTTCTTC
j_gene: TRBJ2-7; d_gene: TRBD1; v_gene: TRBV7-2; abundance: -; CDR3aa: CASSSGQGANEQYF; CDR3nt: TGTGCCAGCAGCTCGGGACAGGGGGCCAACGAGCAGTACTTC
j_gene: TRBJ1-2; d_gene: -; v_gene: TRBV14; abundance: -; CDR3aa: CASSPPAGTPSISF; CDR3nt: TGTGCCAGCAGCCCCCCTGCGGGAACTCCCTCTATTTCCTTC
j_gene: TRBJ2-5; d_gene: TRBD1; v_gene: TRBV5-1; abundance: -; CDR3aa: CASSSGQATQETQYF; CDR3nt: TGCGCCAGCAGCTCTGGACAGGCGACACAAGAGACCCAGTACTTC
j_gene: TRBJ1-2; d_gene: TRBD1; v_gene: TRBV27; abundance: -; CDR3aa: CANRSDRVPYGYTF; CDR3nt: TGTGCCAACAGGTCGGACAGGGTCCCCTATGGCTACACCTTC
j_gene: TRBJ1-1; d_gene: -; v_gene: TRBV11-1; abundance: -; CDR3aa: CASSDPDRFEAFF; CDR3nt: TGTGCCAGCAGCGACCCCGACAGGTTTGAAGCTTTCTTT
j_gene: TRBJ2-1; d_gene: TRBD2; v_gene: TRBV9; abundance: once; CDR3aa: CASSATSGGNEQFF; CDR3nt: TGTGCCAGCAGCGCGACTAGCGGGGGAAATGAGCAGTTCTTC
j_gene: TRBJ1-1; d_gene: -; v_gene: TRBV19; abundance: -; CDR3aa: CASSIDPAVAFF; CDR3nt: TGTGCCAGTAGTATAGACCCGGCGGTAGCTTTCTTT
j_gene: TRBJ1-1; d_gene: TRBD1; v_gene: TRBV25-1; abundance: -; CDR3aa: CASNTQQGANTEAFF; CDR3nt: TGTGCCAGCAATACCCAACAGGGGGCGAACACTGAAGCTTTCTTT
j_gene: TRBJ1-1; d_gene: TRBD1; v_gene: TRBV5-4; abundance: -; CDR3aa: CASSLDGQGNTEAFF; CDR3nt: TGTGCCAGCAGCTTGGACGGACAGGGAAACACTGAAGCTTTCTTT
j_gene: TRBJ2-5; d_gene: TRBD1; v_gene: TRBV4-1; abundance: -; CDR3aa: CASSHGGTGGETQYF; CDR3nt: TGCGCCAGCAGCCACGGCGGGACAGGAGGAGAGACCCAGTACTTC
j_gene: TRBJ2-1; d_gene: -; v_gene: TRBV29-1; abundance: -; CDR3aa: CSVERPLGNEQFF; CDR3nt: TGCAGCGTTGAGAGGCCTCTAGGCAATGAGCAGTTCTTC
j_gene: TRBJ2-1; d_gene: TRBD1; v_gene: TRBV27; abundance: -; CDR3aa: CASSWTGGGNEQFF; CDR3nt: TGTGCCAGCAGTTGGACAGGGGGGGGCAATGAGCAGTTCTTC
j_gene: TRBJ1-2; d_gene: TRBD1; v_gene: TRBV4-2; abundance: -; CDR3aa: CASSQPPTGELYGYTF; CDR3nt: TGTGCCAGCAGCCAACCTCCGACAGGGGAACTCTATGGCTACACCTTC
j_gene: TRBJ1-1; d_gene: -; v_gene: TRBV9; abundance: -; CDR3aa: CASSPSWGGEAFF; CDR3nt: TGTGCCAGCAGCCCCTCCTGGGGGGGTGAAGCTTTCTTT
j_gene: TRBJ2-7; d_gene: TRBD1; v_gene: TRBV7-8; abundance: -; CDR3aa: CASSQPDRGDSEQYF; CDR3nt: TGTGCCAGCAGCCAGCCCGACAGGGGTGATTCCGAGCAGTACTTC
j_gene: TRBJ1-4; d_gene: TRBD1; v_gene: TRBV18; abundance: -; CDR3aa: CASSPDLGTGGRVEKLFF; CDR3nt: TGTGCCAGCTCACCGGACCTGGGGACAGGCGGCCGGGTGGAAAAACTGTTTTTT
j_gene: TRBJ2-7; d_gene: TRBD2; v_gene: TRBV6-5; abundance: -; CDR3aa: CASSYSAGGRRYEQYF; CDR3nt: TGTGCCAGCAGTTACTCCGCTGGCGGGAGACGCTACGAGCAGTACTTC
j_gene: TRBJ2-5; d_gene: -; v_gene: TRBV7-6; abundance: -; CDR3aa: CASSLSGETQYF; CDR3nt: TGTGCCAGCAGCTTATCGGGAGAGACCCAGTACTTC
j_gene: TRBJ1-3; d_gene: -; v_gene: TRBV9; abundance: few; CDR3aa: CASSVDPSSGNTIYF; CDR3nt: TGTGCCAGCAGCGTAGACCCGAGCTCTGGAAACACCATATATTTT
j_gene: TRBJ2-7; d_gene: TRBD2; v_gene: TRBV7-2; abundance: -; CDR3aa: CASSTTSGRTYEQYF; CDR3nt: TGTGCCAGCAGCACCACTAGCGGGAGAACCTACGAGCAGTACTTC
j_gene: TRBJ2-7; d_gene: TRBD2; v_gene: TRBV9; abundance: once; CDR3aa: CASSELAGGPYEQYF; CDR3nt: TGTGCCAGCAGCGAATTAGCGGGGGGCCCCTACGAGCAGTACTTC
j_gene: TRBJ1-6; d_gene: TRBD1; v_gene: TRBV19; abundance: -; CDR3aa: CASSDRGNSPLHF; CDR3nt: TGTGCCAGTTCTGACAGGGGTAATTCACCCCTCCACTTT
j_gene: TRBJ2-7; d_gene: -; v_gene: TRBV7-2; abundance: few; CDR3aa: CASSHLGYEQYF; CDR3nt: TGTGCCAGCAGCCACCTCGGGTACGAGCAGTACTTC
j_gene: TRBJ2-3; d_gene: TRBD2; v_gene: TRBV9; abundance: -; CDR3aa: CASSGGLAGADTQYF; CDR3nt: TGTGCCAGCAGCGGGGGACTAGCGGGAGCTGATACGCAGTATTTT
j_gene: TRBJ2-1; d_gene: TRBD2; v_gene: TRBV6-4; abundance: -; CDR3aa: CASSDVDGTRQFF; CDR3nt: TGTGCCAGCAGTGACGTCGACGGGACTAGACAGTTCTTC
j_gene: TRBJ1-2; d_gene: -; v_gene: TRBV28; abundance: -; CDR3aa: CASSRRTEVNYGYTF; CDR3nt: TGTGCCAGCAGTCGCCGGACGGAGGTTAACTATGGCTACACCTTC
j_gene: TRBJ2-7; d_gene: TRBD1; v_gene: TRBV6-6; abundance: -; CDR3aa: CASAGTGPSYEQYF; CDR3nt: TGTGCCAGCGCCGGGACAGGGCCCTCCTACGAGCAGTACTTC
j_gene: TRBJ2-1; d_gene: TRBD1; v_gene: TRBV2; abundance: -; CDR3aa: CASSDHRGRAGRGNEQFF; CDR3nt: TGTGCCAGCAGTGACCACAGGGGGCGGGCGGGGAGGGGCAATGAGCAGTTCTTC
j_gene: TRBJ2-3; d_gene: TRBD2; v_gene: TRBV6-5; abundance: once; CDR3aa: CASSWTSVSDTQYF; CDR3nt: TGTGCCAGCAGTTGGACTAGCGTTTCAGATACGCAGTATTTT
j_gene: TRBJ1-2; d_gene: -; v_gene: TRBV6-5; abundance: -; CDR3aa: CASSYDSNYGYTF; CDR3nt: TGTGCCAGCAGTTATGACTCTAACTATGGCTACACCTTC
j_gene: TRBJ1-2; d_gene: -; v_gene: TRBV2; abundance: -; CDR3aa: CASSALGVGYGYTF; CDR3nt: TGTGCCAGCAGTGCTCTAGGGGTAGGCTATGGCTACACCTTC
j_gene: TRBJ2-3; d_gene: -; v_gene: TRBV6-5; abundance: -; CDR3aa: CASQGRSTDTQYF; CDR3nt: TGTGCCAGCCAGGGGCGGAGCACAGATACGCAGTATTTT
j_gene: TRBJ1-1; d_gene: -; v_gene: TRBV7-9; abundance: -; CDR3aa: CASSAGMNTEAFF; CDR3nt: TGTGCCAGCAGCGCCGGGATGAACACTGAAGCTTTCTTT
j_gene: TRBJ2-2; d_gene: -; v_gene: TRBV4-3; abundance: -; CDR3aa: CASSQENRATGELFF; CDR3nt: TGCGCCAGCAGCCAAGAAAACAGAGCCACCGGGGAGCTGTTTTTT
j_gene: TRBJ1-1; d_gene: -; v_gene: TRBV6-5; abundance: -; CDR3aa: CASSYSGVMNTEAFF; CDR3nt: TGTGCCAGCAGTTACTCAGGGGTCATGAACACTGAAGCTTTCTTT
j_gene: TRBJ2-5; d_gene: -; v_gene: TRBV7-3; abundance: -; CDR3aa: CASSPSEARMETQYF; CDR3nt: TGTGCCAGCAGCCCATCCGAGGCAAGAATGGAGACCCAGTACTTC
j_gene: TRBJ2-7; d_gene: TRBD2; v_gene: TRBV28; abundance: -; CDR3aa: CASSRSSGQTYEQYF; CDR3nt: TGTGCCAGCAGTCGTTCTAGCGGGCAAACCTACGAGCAGTACTTC
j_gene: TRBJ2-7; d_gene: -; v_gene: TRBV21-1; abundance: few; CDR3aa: CASSGGASGRGNEQYF; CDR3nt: TGTGCCAGCAGCGGCGGGGCTAGCGGGAGGGGCAACGAGCAGTACTTC
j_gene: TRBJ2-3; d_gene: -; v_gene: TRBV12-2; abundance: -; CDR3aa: CASRSTSRGTQYF; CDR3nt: TGTGCAAGTCGCTCAACGTCGAGAGGTACGCAGTATTTT
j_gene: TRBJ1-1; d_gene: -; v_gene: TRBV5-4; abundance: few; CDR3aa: CASREGQGTEAFF; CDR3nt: TGTGCCAGCAGGGAGGGGCAGGGCACTGAAGCTTTCTTT
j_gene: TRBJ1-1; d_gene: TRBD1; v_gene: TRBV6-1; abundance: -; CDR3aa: CASSNRDRGEAFF; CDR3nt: TGTGCCAGCAGCAATAGGGACAGGGGAGAAGCTTTCTTT
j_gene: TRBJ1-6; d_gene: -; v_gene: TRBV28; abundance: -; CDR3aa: CASIVGGTYNSPLHF; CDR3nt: TGTGCCAGCATTGTTGGGGGGACGTATAATTCACCCCTCCACTTT
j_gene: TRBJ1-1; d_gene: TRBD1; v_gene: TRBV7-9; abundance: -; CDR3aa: CASSITGVNTEAFF; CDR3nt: TGTGCCAGCAGCATAACAGGGGTGAACACTGAAGCTTTCTTT
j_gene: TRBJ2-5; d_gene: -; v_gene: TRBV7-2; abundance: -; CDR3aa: CASSLGYTVQETQYF; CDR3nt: TGTGCCAGCAGCTTAGGATACACAGTCCAAGAGACCCAGTACTTC
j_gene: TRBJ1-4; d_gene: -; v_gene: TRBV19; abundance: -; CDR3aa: CASQGFATNEKLFF; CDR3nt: TGTGCCAGCCAGGGGTTTGCAACTAATGAAAAACTGTTTTTT
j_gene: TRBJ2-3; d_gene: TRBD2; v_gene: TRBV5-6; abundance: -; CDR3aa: CASILLAGGSDTQYF; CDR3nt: TGTGCCAGCATACTTCTAGCGGGAGGGTCAGATACGCAGTATTTT